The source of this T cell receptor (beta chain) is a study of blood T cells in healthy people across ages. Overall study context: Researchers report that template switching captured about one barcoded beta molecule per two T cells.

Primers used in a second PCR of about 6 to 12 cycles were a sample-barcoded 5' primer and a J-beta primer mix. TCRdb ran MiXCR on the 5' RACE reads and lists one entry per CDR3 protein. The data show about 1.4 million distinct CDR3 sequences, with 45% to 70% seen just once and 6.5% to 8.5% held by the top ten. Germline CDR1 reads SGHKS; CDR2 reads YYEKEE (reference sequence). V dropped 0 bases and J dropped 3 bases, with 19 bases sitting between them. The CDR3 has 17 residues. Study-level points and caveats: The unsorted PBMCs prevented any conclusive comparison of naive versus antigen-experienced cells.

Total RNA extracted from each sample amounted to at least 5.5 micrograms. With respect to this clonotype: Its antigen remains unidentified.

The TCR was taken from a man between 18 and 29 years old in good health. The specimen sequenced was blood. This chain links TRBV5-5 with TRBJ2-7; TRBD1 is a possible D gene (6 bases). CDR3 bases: TGTGCCAGCAGCTTGGCCTTGTTAGTAGCAGGGGACTACGAGCAGTACTTC. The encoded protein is CASSLALLVAGDYEQYF.